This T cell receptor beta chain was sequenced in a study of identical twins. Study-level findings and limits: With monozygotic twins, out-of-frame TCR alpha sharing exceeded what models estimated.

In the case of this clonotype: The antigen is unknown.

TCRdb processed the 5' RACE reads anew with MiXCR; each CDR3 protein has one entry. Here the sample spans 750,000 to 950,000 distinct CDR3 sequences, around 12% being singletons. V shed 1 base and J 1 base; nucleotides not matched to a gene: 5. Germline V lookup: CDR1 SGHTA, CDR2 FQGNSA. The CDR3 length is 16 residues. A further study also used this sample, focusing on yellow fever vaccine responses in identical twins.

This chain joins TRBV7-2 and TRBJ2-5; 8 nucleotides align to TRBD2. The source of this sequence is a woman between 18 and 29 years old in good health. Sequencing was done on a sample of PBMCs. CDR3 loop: CASSLVTAGGQETQYF. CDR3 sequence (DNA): TGTGCCAGCAGCTTAGTAACCGCGGGGGGCCAAGAGACCCAGTACTTC.